This T cell receptor (beta chain) was sequenced in a study of blood T cells in healthy people across ages. Background on the study: Template switching picked up about one barcoded beta molecule for each two T cells. Regarding the study as a whole: Possibly confounding the expanded clonotype changes was the fact that donor CMV status was unknown.

The germline gives CDR1 SGDLS, CDR2 YYNGEE. V gave up 0 bases and J gave up 2 bases, with 13 bases separating them. The CDR3 loop spans 16 amino acids. Caucasian, healthy and from Russia, the donors were aged between about 6 and 100. In regard to this clonotype: Antigen unknown.

Combining a sample-barcoded 5' primer with a J-beta primer mix, a second PCR ran for about 6 to 12 cycles. TCRdb redid the calling of the 5' RACE reads with MiXCR, one entry per CDR3 protein. The table has approximately 730,000 distinct CDR3 sequences, about 48% seen once; the top ten hold about 38%. The specimen sequenced was blood. The clonotype originates from a man at least 80 years old in good health. V usage is TRBV9 and J usage is TRBJ2-3; D tentatively reads TRBD1 or TRBD2 (6 bases each). This CDR3 is CASSVGEDSHTDTQYF. CDR3 sequence (DNA): TGTGCCAGCAGCGTAGGGGAGGACAGTCACACAGATACGCAGTATTTT.